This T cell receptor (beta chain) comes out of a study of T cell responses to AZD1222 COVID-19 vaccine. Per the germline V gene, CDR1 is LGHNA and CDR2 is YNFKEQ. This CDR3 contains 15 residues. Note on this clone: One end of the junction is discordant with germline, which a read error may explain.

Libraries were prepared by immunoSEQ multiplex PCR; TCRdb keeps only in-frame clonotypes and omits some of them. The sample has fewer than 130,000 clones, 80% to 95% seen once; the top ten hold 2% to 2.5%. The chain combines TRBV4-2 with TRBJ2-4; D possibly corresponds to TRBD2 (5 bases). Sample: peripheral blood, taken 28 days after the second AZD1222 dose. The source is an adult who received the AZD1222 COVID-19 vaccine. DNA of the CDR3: TGTGCCAGCAGCCAAGAGGGTCTAGCCGAAAACATTCAGTACTTC. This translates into CASSQEGLAENIQYF.